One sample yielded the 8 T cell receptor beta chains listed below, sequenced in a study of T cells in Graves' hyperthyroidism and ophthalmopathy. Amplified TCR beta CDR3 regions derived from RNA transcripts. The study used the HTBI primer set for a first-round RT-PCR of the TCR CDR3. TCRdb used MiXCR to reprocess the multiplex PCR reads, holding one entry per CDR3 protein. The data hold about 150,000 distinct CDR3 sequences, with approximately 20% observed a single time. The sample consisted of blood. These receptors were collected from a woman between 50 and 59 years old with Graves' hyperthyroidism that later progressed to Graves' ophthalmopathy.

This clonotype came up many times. DNA of the CDR3: TGTGCCAGCAGGGAGGTAGGGGCCGCAGATACGCAGTATTTT. Its translation: CASREVGAADTQYF. This chain connects TRBV6-1 to TRBJ2-3; tentatively, D is TRBD1 or TRBD2 (5 bases each). Germline V lookup: CDR1 MNHNS, CDR2 SASEGT. The V and J ends lost 6 bases and 4 bases respectively, with 14 bases between them. The CDR3 has 14 residues.

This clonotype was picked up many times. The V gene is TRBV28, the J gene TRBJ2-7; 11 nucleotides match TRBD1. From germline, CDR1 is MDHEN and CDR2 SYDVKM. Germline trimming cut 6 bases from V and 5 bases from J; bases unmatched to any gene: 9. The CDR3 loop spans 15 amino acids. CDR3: CASSFGDRGFNEQYF. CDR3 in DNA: TGTGCCAGCAGCTTTGGGGACAGGGGGTTCAACGAGCAGTACTTC.

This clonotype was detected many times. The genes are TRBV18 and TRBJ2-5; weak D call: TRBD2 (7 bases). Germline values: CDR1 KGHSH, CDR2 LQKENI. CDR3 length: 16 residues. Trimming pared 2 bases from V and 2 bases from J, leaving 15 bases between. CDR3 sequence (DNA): TGTGCCAGCTCACCAGCCCTAGGGGGAGGGCAAGAGACCCAGTACTTC. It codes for CASSPALGGGQETQYF.

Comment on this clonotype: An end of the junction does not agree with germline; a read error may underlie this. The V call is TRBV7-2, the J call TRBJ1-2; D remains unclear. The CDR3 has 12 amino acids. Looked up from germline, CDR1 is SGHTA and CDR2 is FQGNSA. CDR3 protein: CAGSFRFYGYTF. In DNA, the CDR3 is TGTGCCGGCAGCTTCCGATTCTATGGCTACACCTTC.

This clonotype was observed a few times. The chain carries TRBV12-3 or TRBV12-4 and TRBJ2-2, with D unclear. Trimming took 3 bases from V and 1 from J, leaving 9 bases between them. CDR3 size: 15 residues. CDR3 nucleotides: TGTGCCAGCAGTTTGAGGTTGGGGAACACCGGGGAGCTGTTTTTT. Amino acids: CASSLRLGNTGELFF.

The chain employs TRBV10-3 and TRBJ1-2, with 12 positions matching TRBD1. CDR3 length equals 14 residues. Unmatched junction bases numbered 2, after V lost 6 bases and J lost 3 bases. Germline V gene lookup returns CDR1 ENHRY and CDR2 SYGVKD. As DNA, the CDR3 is TGTGCCATCAGGGGGACAGGGGGCGACTATGGCTACACCTTC. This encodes CAIRGTGGDYGYTF.

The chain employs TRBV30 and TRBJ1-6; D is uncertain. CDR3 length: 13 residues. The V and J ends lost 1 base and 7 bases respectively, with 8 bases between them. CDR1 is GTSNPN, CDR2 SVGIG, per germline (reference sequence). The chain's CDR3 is CAWSGFRNSPLHF. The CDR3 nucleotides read TGTGCCTGGAGTGGGTTCCGAAATTCACCCCTCCACTTT. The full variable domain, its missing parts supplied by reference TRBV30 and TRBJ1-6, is SQTIHQWPATLVQPVGSPLSLECTVEGTSNPNLYWYRQAAGRGLQLLFYSVGIGQISSEVPQNLSASRPQDRQFILSSKKLLLSDSGFYLCAWSGFRNSPLHFGNGTRLTVT.

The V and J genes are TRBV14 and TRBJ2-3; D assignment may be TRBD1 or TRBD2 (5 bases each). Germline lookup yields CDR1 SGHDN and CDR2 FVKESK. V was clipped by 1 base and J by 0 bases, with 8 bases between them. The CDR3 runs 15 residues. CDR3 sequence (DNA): TGTGCCAGCAGCCAAGCGGGGCTCAGCACAGATACGCAGTATTTT. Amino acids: CASSQAGLSTDTQYF.